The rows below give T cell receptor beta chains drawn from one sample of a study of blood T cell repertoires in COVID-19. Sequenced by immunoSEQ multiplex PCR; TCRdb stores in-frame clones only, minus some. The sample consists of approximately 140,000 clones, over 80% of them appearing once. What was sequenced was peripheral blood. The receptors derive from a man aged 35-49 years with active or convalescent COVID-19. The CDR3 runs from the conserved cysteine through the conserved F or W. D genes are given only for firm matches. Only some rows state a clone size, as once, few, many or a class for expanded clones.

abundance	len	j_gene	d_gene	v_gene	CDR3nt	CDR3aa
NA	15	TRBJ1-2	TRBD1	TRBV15	TGTGCCACCAGCAGACCTGGGACAGGGAAAGAAGGCTACACCTTC	CATSRPGTGKEGYTF
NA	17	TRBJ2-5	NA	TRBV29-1	TGCAGCGTCGGTAAGGGGGGGCCGATCGGGTTGCAAGAGACCCAGTACTTC	CSVGKGGPIGLQETQYF
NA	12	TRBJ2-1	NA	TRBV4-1	TGCGCCAGCAGCCAAGATCGGGATGAGCAGTTCTTC	CASSQDRDEQFF
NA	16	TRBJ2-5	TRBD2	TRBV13	TGTGCCAGCAGCCCCAGAAAGGGACTAACCCAAGAGACCCAGTACTTC	CASSPRKGLTQETQYF
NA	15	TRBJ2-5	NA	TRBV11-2	TGTGCCAGCAGCTTAGACTCGGGGGGCGTAAAGACCCAGTACTTC	CASSLDSGGVKTQYF
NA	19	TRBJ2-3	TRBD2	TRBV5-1	TGCGCCAGCAGCTTGGTCGCACTAGCGGGGGGCCCTGGCACAGATACGCAGTATTTT	CASSLVALAGGPGTDTQYF
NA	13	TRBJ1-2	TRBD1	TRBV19	TGTGCCGGCACAGGGGGCGCAGGCTATGGCTACACCTTC	CAGTGGAGYGYTF
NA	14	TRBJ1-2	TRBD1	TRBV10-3	TGTGCCATCAGTGAGCAGGGGGTTAACTATGGCTACACCTTC	CAISEQGVNYGYTF
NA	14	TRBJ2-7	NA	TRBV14	TGTGCCAGCAGCCAAGACGCGGGTAACTACGAGCAGTACTTC	CASSQDAGNYEQYF
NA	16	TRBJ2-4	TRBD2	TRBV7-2	TGTGCCAGCAGCTTAGCCCATAGCGGGGGCCAAAACATTCAGTACTTC	CASSLAHSGGQNIQYF
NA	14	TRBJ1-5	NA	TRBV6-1	TGTGCCAGCAGTGATACGACAGTGAATCAGCCCCAGCATTTT	CASSDTTVNQPQHF
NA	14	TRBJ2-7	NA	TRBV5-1	TGCGCCAGCAGCTTATGGGGGGGCCGGGGCGAGCAGTACTTC	CASSLWGGRGEQYF
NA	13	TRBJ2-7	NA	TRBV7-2	TGTGCCAGCAGCCAACAGAGGGACTACGAGCAGTACTTC	CASSQQRDYEQYF
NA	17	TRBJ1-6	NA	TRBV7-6	TGTGCCAGCAGCTTAGTTGAGCGTGCCTCCTATAATTCACCCCTCCACTTT	CASSLVERASYNSPLHF
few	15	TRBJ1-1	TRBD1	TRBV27	TGTGCCAGCAGACCTGCAGGGACAGGGAAGACTGAAGCTTTCTTT	CASRPAGTGKTEAFF
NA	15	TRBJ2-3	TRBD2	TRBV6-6	TGTGCCACCACCCCTAGCGGGGGGTCCGGGGATACGCAGTATTTT	CATTPSGGSGDTQYF
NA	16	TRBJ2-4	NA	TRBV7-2	TGTGCCAGCAGCTTAGAGGGCTCAGGGAATAAAAACATTCAGTACTTC	CASSLEGSGNKNIQYF
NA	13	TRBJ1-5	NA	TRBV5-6	TGTGCCAGCAGCTGGGCTTCTAGCCAGCCCCAGCATTTT	CASSWASSQPQHF
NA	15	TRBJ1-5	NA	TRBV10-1	TGCGCCAGCAGTGAGATTTTGAGGCTTTGTCAGCCCCAGCATTTT	CASSEILRLCQPQHF
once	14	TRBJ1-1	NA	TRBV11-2	TGTGCCAGCAGCTTACAGGTCCTGAACACTGAAGCTTTCTTT	CASSLQVLNTEAFF
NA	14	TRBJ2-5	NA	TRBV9	TGTGCCAGCAGCCCCACCGGGGGCCAAGAGACCCAGTACTTC	CASSPTGGQETQYF
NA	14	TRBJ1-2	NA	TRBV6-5	TGTGCCAGCACTCGGCTCGGGCAGGGTCGTGGCTACACCTTC	CASTRLGQGRGYTF
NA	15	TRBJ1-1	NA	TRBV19	TGTGCCACGATAGTAGGGGGAAAGGGGAACACTGAAGCTTTCTTT	CATIVGGKGNTEAFF
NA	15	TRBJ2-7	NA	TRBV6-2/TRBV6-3	TGTGCCAGCAGTTCCCACCAAACAAGCTCCTACGAGCAGTACTTC	CASSSHQTSSYEQYF
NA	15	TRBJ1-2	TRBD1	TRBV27	TGTGCCAGCAGTTCATCGGGACAGGCCTCCAATGGCTACACCTTC	CASSSSGQASNGYTF
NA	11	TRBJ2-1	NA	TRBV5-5	TGTGCCAGCAGCTTGGCCCGTCAGCAGTTCTTC	CASSLARQQFF
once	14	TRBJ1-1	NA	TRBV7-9	TGTGCCAGCGGCGTACAGATGGGGAACACTGAAGCTTTCTTT	CASGVQMGNTEAFF
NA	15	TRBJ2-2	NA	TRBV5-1	TGCGCCAGCAGTCGCAACAGGGTCGAGGACGGGGAGCTGTTTTTT	CASSRNRVEDGELFF
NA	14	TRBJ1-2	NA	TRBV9	TGTGCCAGCAGCGTAGATCCAGGGAACTATGGCTACACCTTC	CASSVDPGNYGYTF
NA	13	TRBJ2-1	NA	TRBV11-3	TGTGCCAGCAGCCGATCCGGGGGTAATGAGCAGTTCTTC	CASSRSGGNEQFF
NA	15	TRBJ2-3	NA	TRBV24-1	TGTGCCACCAGTGATGGGGGCGGAAGCACAGATACGCAGTATTTT	CATSDGGGSTDTQYF
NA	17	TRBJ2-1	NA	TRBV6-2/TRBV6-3	TGTGCCAGCAGCCGCCCCCCCCTGGCGGGGGCCGTGATTGAGCAGTTCTTC	CASSRPPLAGAVIEQFF
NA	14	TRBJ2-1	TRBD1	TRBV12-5	TGTGCTAGTGGTTTGACAGGGGGTGTTACTGAGCAGTTCTTC	CASGLTGGVTEQFF
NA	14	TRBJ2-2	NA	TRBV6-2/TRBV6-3	TGTGCCAGCAGTTCGCGACACTTCACCGGGGAGCTGTTTTTT	CASSSRHFTGELFF
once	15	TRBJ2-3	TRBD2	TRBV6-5	TGTGCCAGCAGGCCTCCAGCGGGACTACTCTCAACGCAGTATTTT	CASRPPAGLLSTQYF
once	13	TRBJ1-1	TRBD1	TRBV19	TGTGCCAGTAGTATAGTCAGGGGGTTTGAAGCTTTCTTT	CASSIVRGFEAFF
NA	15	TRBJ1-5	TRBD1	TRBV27	TGTGCCAGCAGTTTGGGGACAGGGGCAACCCAGCCCCAGCATTTT	CASSLGTGATQPQHF
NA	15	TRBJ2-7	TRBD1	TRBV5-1	TGCGCCAGCAGCCTGGCGGGACAGGGGGCAAGAGAGCAGTACTTC	CASSLAGQGAREQYF
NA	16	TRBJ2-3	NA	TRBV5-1	TGCGCCAGCAGCTTGGAGGGCAGGGCGGGGACAGATACGCAGTATTTT	CASSLEGRAGTDTQYF
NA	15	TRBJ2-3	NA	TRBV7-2	TGTGCCAGCAGCTCCATGGAGTTTAGCACAGATACGCAGTATTTT	CASSSMEFSTDTQYF
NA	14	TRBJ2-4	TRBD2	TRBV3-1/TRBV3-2	TGTGCCAGCAGCATACGGAGCGGGGGAAACATTCAGTACTTC	CASSIRSGGNIQYF
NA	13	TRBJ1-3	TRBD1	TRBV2	TGTGCCAGCCAGAGACAGGGGAGGTACACCATATATTTT	CASQRQGRYTIYF
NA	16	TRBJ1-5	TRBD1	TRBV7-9	TGTGCCAGCAGCTCGGGACAGGGCTCTAGCAATCAGCCCCAGCATTTT	CASSSGQGSSNQPQHF
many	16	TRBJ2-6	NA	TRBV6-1	TGTGCCAGCAGTGTCGCAGGGATAACTGGGGCCAACGTCCTGACTTTC	CASSVAGITGANVLTF
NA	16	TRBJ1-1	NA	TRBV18	TGTGCCAGCTCACCACCGGGGGAGGGAATATTCACTGAAGCTTTCTTT	CASSPPGEGIFTEAFF
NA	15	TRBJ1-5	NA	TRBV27	TGTGCCAGCAGTTTTCGCGGGGGTAGCAATCAGCCCCAGCATTTT	CASSFRGGSNQPQHF
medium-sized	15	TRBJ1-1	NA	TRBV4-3	TGCGCCAGCAGCACCAACACGGGGGAGTTCACTGAAGCTTTCTTT	CASSTNTGEFTEAFF
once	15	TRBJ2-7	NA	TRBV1	TGCACCAGCAGCCGATGGACACTCCGCTCCTACGAGCAGTACTTC	CTSSRWTLRSYEQYF
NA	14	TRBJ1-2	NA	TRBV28	TGTGCCAGCAGTCGTGGGGGGGACGTGCGTGGCTACACCTTC	CASSRGGDVRGYTF
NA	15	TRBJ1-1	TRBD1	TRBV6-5	TGTGCCAGCAGTTCCCGACAGGGATCGAACACTGAAGCTTTCTTT	CASSSRQGSNTEAFF
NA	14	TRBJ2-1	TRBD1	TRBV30	TGTGCCTGGAACCGGGGGACAGGAAACAATGAGCAGTTCTTC	CAWNRGTGNNEQFF
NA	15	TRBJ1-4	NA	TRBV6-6	TGTGCCAGCAGCCCCGACTTTTCAACTAATGAAAAACTGTTTTTT	CASSPDFSTNEKLFF
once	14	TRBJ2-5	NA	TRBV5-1	TGCGCCAGCAGCCCGAACCCCGGGCAAGAGACCCAGTACTTC	CASSPNPGQETQYF